The rows below give T cell receptor beta chains drawn from one sample of a study of shared clonotypes between healthy human individuals. Profiled with immunoSEQ multiplex PCR; TCRdb holds only in-frame clones, not every one. The sample lists a few million clones, less than 95% occurring once. The sequenced sample was naive CD4+ T cells from PBMCs. The receptor set was obtained from a man younger than 35 in good health. Some clones in this sample may be carry-over from other donors' samples. Each CDR3 is given with its conserved first and last residue. Each record gives: J gene, V gene, D gene, clone size, CDR3 protein, CDR3 DNA. D genes are given only for firm matches. The size entry is marked missing in some rows and otherwise reads once, few, many or a size class.

TRBJ1-1	TRBV6-6	NA	NA	CASKGNTEAFF	TGTGCCAGCAAAGGGAACACTGAAGCTTTCTTT
TRBJ2-7	TRBV28	TRBD2	NA	CASKGRASGSDEQYF	TGTGCCAGCAAAGGGAGGGCTAGCGGGAGCGACGAGCAGTACTTC
TRBJ2-3	TRBV5-1	TRBD2	NA	CASSLAAGGADTQYF	TGCGCCAGCAGCTTGGCGGCGGGAGGGGCTGATACGCAGTATTTT
TRBJ1-2	TRBV11-2	NA	NA	CASSLGGDYGYTF	TGTGCCAGCTCCCTAGGGGGAGACTATGGCTACACCTTC
TRBJ2-5	TRBV7-8	TRBD1	NA	CASSLALQGSSATQYF	TGTGCCAGCAGCTTAGCTTTACAGGGGAGTTCAGCGACCCAGTACTTC
TRBJ1-1	TRBV29-1	NA	once	CSVQGRLLNTEAFF	TGCAGCGTCCAAGGTCGGTTGCTGAACACTGAAGCTTTCTTT
TRBJ2-7	TRBV10-1	TRBD2	NA	CASRKRERDHEQYF	TGCGCCAGCAGAAAGCGGGAGAGGGACCACGAGCAGTACTTC
TRBJ1-5	TRBV27	NA	NA	CASSLGPVSNQPQHF	TGTGCCAGCAGTTTAGGTCCGGTTAGCAATCAGCCCCAGCATTTT
TRBJ2-2	TRBV6-5	TRBD2	NA	CASSSLTSGNTGELFF	TGTGCCAGCAGTTCACTGACTAGCGGGAACACCGGGGAGCTGTTTTTT
TRBJ2-7	TRBV5-4	TRBD2	NA	CASREGLAGMYEQYF	TGTGCCAGCCGTGAGGGGCTAGCGGGTATGTACGAGCAGTACTTC
TRBJ1-1	TRBV12-5	TRBD1	few	CASGLDRGENTEAFF	TGTGCTAGTGGTTTGGACAGGGGGGAGAACACTGAAGCTTTCTTT
TRBJ1-2	TRBV19	NA	NA	CASREPGRDYGYTF	TGTGCCAGTAGAGAGCCAGGGCGAGACTATGGCTACACCTTC
TRBJ2-7	TRBV14	TRBD1	NA	CASSQVGLTGYFYEQYF	TGTGCCAGCAGCCAAGTGGGCCTGACAGGGTACTTCTACGAGCAGTACTTC
TRBJ1-2	TRBV18	NA	NA	CASVGSTNYGYTF	TGTGCCAGCGTTGGGTCCACTAACTATGGCTACACCTTC
TRBJ2-1	TRBV29-1	NA	NA	CSVSFRPTSGGEQFF	TGCAGCGTGTCGTTCCGGCCTACATCAGGTGGTGAGCAGTTCTTC
TRBJ2-4	TRBV7-9	TRBD2	NA	CASSPTRDYPKNIQYF	TGTGCCAGCAGCCCAACCCGGGACTACCCCAAAAACATTCAGTACTTC
TRBJ1-2	TRBV10-3	NA	NA	CAISEEGGGYTF	TGTGCCATCAGTGAGGAAGGTGGGGGCTACACCTTC
TRBJ2-1	TRBV11-3	TRBD2	once	CASSLGGGSYNEQFF	TGTGCCAGCAGCTTAGGGGGCGGGAGTTACAATGAGCAGTTCTTC
TRBJ2-7	TRBV5-1	NA	NA	CASSLDPGLEQYF	TGCGCCAGCAGCTTGGATCCGGGCCTGGAGCAGTACTTC
TRBJ2-7	TRBV7-9	NA	NA	CASSLGQYYEQYF	TGTGCCAGCAGCTTAGGTCAGTATTACGAGCAGTACTTC
TRBJ1-1	TRBV5-4	TRBD1	NA	CASSLGQGAPEAFF	TGTGCCAGCAGCCTGGGACAGGGGGCGCCTGAAGCTTTCTTT
TRBJ2-7	TRBV5-3	NA	NA	CARRDRSYEQYF	TGTGCCAGAAGGGACCGGAGCTACGAGCAGTACTTC